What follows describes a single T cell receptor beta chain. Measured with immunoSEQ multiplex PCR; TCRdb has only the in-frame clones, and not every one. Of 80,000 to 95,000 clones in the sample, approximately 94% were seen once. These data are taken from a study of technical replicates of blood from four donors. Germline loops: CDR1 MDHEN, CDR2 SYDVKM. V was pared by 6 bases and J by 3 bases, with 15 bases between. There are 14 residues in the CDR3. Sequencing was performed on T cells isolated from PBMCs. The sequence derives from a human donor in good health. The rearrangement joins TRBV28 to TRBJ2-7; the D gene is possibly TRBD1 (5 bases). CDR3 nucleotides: TGTGCCAGCAGCTCAGGGTCCCCCAACTACGAGCAGTACTTC. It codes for CASSSGSPNYEQYF.